These 19 T cell receptor beta chains were all obtained from the same sample, sequenced in a study of identical twins. TCRdb independently ran MiXCR on the 5' RACE reads; one entry per CDR3 protein. The data contain 400,000 to 650,000 distinct CDR3 sequences, approximately 22% of them seen just once; the ten biggest clones take up 0.8% to 1%. The sample was also reused in another study, on T cells expressing NK-cell markers.

The sample consisted of CD4+ T cells sorted from blood. The origin of the receptors is a woman between 18 and 29 years old in good health.

V and J are TRBV7-2 and TRBJ2-3; D is undetermined. V was clipped by 8 bases and J by 1 base, with 16 bases between them. The CDR3 extends over 15 amino acids. Germline V CDR1 and CDR2: SGHTA, FQGNSA. The DNA for the CDR3 is TGTGCCAGCGGGTACCGTTCCCACCGCACAGATACGCAGTATTTT. Amino acid sequence: CASGYRSHRTDTQYF.

V and J are TRBV18 and TRBJ1-2, with a weak D call TRBD1 (6 bases). CDR1 is KGHSH, CDR2 LQKENI, per germline. CDR3 length: 16 amino acids. V gave up 7 bases and J gave up 8 bases, with 26 bases separating them. CDR3 loop: CASLSLADRQVLGYTF. The CDR3 region has the DNA TGTGCCAGCTTGTCCTTGGCCGACAGGCAGGTGTTGGGCTACACCTTC.

This clonotype was picked up many times. The rearrangement joins TRBV6-4 to TRBJ2-1; D not resolved. V lost 3 bases, J lost 3 bases, and 6 bases lay in between. This CDR3 is 13 amino acids long. Germline assignment: CDR1 MRHNA and CDR2 SNTAGT. The CDR3 loop is CASSENSYNEQFF. Written as DNA, the CDR3 is TGTGCCAGCAGTGAAAATAGCTACAATGAGCAGTTCTTC.

At least ten counts were recorded for this clonotype. The chain joins TRBV12-3 or TRBV12-4 to TRBJ2-7; 7 positions agree with TRBD2. The ends lost 8 bases at V and 3 bases at J; junction bases unmatched: 16. The CDR3 is made up of 16 amino acids. CDR3 residues: CASLFGGWDYGYEQYF. The DNA of the CDR3 is TGTGCCAGCCTCTTCGGGGGATGGGACTACGGCTACGAGCAGTACTTC.

This sequence joins TRBV6-5 and TRBJ1-5; possibly TRBD1 for D (6 bases). Germline V gives CDR1 MNHEY, CDR2 SVGAGI. The ends were cut back, 4 bases at V and 6 bases at J, with 16 bases in the middle. This CDR3 spans 15 amino acids. CDR3 sequence reads: CASSSQQGRGQPQHF. The CDR3, as DNA: TGTGCCAGCAGTTCCCAACAGGGAAGGGGTCAGCCCCAGCATTTT.

This chain uses TRBV5-6 with TRBJ2-4; 7 bases agree with TRBD2. In germline, CDR1 is SGHDT, CDR2 YYEEEE. V lost 0 bases, J lost 6 bases, and 6 bases stayed unmatched. The CDR3 loop spans 15 amino acids. Written as DNA, the CDR3 is TGTGCCAGCAGCTTGGCGGGGGGTTTGAGAAACATTCAGTACTTC. Translated, it gives CASSLAGGLRNIQYF.

The chain combines TRBV15 with TRBJ2-7, with 10 nucleotides matching TRBD2. Germline assignment: CDR1 LNHNV and CDR2 YYDKDF (reference sequence). V lost 1 base and J lost 3; bases outside the gene matches: 18. The CDR3 is 20 amino acids. The CDR3 loop reads CATSRAPSGSSSGAIYEQYF. CDR3 DNA sequence: TGTGCCACCAGCAGAGCTCCTAGCGGGAGTTCGTCCGGGGCAATCTACGAGCAGTACTTC.

In its sample, this clonotype was seen many times. The chain combines TRBV12-3 or TRBV12-4 with TRBJ2-3, with D tentatively TRBD2 (6 bases). Trimming stripped 7 bases from V and 6 bases from J, with 23 bases between. There are 16 residues in the CDR3. CDR3 residues: CASTSILEGLGDTQYF. In nucleotides, the CDR3 is TGTGCCAGCACCTCAATCTTGGAGGGGCTAGGTGATACGCAGTATTTT.

This chain connects TRBV20-1 to TRBJ2-1; 11 bases fit TRBD2. Germline lookup yields CDR1 DFQATT and CDR2 SNEGSKA (reference sequence). V dropped 3 bases and J dropped 6; count of bases not matched to a gene: 7. The CDR3 extends over 15 amino acids. CDR3 region: CSASVPGLAANEQFF. The CDR3 DNA is TGCAGTGCTAGCGTTCCGGGACTAGCGGCCAATGAGCAGTTCTTC.

The chain employs TRBV12-3 or TRBV12-4 and TRBJ2-7; 8 bases are shared with TRBD1. V gave up 2 bases and J gave up 6 bases; unmatched junction bases: 6. The CDR3 is made up of 14 amino acids. CDR3 amino acids: CASSLRETGAEQYF. CDR3 in DNA: TGTGCCAGCAGTTTACGGGAGACAGGGGCCGAGCAGTACTTC.

This clonotype has a handful of counts. The chain joins TRBV5-5 to TRBJ2-1; D unclear. V was trimmed by 0 bases and J by 4 bases, leaving 8 bases between them. This CDR3 is 14 amino acids long. Per germline, CDR1 SGHKS and CDR2 YYEKEE (reference sequence). Here the CDR3 reads CASSLGRNYNEQFF. For the CDR3, the DNA is TGTGCCAGCAGCTTGGGCAGGAATTACAATGAGCAGTTCTTC.

This chain links TRBV12-3 or TRBV12-4 with TRBJ1-1; 9 positions match TRBD1. CDR3 size: 14 residues. Germline trimming cut 7 bases from V and 7 bases from J; bases unmatched to any gene: 10. As DNA, the CDR3 is TGTGCCAGCACCACACAGGGGGCAGCGAGTGAAGCTTTCTTT. This translates into CASTTQGAASEAFF.

At least ten counts were recorded for this clonotype. This chain joins TRBV7-2 and TRBJ2-3; 12 bases match TRBD2. After removal of 4 bases from V and 4 bases from J, the junction contained 6 bases not matched to a gene. Germline loops: CDR1 SGHTA, CDR2 FQGNSA. This CDR3 comprises 16 residues. The CDR3 spells CASSSRLAGDADTQYF. CDR3 in DNA: TGTGCCAGCAGCTCCAGACTAGCGGGAGATGCAGATACGCAGTATTTT.

The J gene is TRBJ2-7, the V gene TRBV25-1; 7 positions agree with TRBD1. The length of the CDR3 is 14 residues. Losses at the gene ends were 6 bases for V and 5 bases for J; bases not matched to a gene: 10. Germline loops: CDR1 MGHDK, CDR2 SYGVNS. The CDR3: CASSPHRDSNEQYF. The DNA of the CDR3 is TGTGCCAGCAGCCCGCACCGGGACAGCAACGAGCAGTACTTC.

The chain has TRBV7-6 and TRBJ2-1; D is perhaps TRBD2 (6 bases). The CDR3 spans 13 residues. V shed 2 bases and J shed 6 bases, with 8 bases lying between them. Germline CDR1 reads SGHVS; CDR2 reads FNYEAQ. CDR3 DNA sequence: TGTGCCAGCAGCTTACTACTAGCCAATGAGCAGTTCTTC. Translating it yields CASSLLLANEQFF.

The table lists this clonotype with a few counts. The V call is TRBV4-3, the J call TRBJ2-5; TRBD1 aligns across 9 bases. CDR3 length equals 17 residues. With V trimmed by 2 bases and J by 5 bases, 12 bases remained unmatched. CDR1 LGHNA and CDR2 YSLEER come from the germline V gene. CDR3 sequence: CASSQLPGQGAWETQYF. For the CDR3, the DNA is TGCGCCAGCAGCCAACTTCCGGGACAGGGAGCGTGGGAGACCCAGTACTTC.

This clonotype was counted only a few times. The V gene is TRBV29-1, the J gene TRBJ1-2, with unresolved D. Germline V lookup: CDR1 SQVTM, CDR2 ANQGSEA. Trimming took off 3 bases at V and 7 bases at J, with 3 bases between the two ends. There are 9 residues in the CDR3. The CDR3 nucleotides read TGCAGCGTTGACCGTGGCTACACCTTC. Translating it yields CSVDRGYTF.

This clonotype was counted a single time. Sequence at one end of the junction differs from germline and may be a read error. The V gene is TRBV2, the J gene TRBJ2-2; 14 nucleotides align to TRBD2. Germline CDR1 is SNHLY and CDR2 is FYNNEI. The CDR3 runs 18 residues. CDR3: CACSPLRLAGGGTGELFF. Written as DNA, the CDR3 is TGTGCCTGCAGCCCCCTTCGACTAGCGGGGGGGGGCACCGGGGAGCTGTTTTTT.

The chain recombines TRBV24-1 with TRBJ2-2; no reliable D call. Looked up from germline, CDR1 is KGHDR and CDR2 is SFDVKD. This CDR3 spans 14 amino acids. V lost 0 bases and J lost 1, with 2 bases in between. This chain's CDR3 is CATSDLGNTGELFF. CDR3 in DNA: TGTGCCACCAGTGATTTGGGGAACACCGGGGAGCTGTTTTTT.